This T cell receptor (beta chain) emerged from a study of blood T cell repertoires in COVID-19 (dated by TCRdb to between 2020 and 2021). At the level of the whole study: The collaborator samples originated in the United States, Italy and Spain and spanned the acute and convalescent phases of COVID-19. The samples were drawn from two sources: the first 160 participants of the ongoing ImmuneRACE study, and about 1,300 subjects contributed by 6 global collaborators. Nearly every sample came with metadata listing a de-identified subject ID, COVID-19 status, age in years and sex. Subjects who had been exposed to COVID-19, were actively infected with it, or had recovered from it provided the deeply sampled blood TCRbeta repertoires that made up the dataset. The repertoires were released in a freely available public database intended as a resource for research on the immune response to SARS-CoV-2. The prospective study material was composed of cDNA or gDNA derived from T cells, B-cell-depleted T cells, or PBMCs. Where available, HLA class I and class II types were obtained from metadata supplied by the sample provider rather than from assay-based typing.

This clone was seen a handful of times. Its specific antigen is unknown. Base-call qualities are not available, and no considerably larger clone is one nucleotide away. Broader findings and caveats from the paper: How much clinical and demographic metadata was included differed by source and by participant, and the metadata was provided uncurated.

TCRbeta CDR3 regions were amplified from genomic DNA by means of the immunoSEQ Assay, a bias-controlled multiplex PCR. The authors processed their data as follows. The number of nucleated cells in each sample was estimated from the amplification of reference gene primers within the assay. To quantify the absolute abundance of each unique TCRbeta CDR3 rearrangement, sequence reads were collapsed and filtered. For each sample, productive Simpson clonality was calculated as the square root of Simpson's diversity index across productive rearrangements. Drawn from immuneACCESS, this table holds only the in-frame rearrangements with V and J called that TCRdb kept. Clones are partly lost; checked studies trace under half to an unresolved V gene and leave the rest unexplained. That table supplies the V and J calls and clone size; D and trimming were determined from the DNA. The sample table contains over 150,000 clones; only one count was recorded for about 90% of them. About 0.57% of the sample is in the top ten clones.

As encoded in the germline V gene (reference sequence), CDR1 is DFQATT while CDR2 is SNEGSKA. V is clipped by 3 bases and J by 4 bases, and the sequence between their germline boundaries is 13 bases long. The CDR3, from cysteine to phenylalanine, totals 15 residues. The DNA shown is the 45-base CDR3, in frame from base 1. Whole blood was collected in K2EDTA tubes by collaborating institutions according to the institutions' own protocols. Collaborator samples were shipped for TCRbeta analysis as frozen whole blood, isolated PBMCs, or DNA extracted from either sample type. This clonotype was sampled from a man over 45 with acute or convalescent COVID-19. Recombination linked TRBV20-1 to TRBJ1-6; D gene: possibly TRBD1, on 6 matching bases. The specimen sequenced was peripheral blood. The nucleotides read TGCAGTGCTAGTGGCCGGGACACTTATAATTCACCCCTCCACTTT. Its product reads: CSASGRDTYNSPLHF.